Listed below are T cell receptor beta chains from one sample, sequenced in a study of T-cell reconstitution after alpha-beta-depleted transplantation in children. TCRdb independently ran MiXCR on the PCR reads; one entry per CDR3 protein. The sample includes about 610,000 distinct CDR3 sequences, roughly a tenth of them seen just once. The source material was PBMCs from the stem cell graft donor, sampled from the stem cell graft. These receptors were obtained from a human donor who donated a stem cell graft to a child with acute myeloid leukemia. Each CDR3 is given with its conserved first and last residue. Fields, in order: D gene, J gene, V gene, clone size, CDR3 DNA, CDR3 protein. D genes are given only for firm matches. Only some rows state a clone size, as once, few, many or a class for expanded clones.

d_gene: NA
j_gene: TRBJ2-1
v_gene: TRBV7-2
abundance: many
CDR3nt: TGTGCCAGCAGCTTCTCGGGGTCGCCCCACAATGAGCAGTTCTTC
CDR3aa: CASSFSGSPHNEQFF

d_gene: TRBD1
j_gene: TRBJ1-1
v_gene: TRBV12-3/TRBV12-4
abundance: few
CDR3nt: TGTGCCAGCACTATGACAGGGGACAAGAACACTGAAGCTTTCTTT
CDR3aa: CASTMTGDKNTEAFF

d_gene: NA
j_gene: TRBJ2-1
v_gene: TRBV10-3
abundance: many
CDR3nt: TGTGCCATCAGTGAGTCCTACTCCGGAGGTTACAATGAGCAGTTCTTC
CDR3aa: CAISESYSGGYNEQFF

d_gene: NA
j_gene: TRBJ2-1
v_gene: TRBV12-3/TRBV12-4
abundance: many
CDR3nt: TGTGCCAGCAGCCCGAGGGGAGTCCCGAGCTCCTACAATGAGCAGTTCTTC
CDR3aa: CASSPRGVPSSYNEQFF

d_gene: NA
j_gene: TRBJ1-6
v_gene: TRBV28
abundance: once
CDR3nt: TGTGCCAGCAGCTACCTTGGGCCCCTCCACTTT
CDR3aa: CASSYLGPLHF

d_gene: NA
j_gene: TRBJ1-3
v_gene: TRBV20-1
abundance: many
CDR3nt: TGCAGTGCTAGATTAACTCCCAGACAATCTGGAAACACCATATATTTT
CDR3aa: CSARLTPRQSGNTIYF

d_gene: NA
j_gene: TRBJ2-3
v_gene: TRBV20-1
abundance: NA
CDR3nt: TGCAGTGTCCCCCCGGCGGGAACCCGCACAGATACGCAGTATTTT
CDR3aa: CSVPPAGTRTDTQYF

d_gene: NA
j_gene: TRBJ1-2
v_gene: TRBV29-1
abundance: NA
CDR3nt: TGCAGCGTCCTTCCAGGGTTTAGTAGCAGAAACTATGGCTACACCTTC
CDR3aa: CSVLPGFSSRNYGYTF

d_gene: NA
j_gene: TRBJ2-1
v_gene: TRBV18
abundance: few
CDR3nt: TGTGCCAGCTCACCACGCTGGGGTAATGAGCAGTTCTTC
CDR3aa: CASSPRWGNEQFF

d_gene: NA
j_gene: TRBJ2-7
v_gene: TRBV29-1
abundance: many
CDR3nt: TGCAGCGTTTATTACATAAGCTCCTACGAGCAGTACTTC
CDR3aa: CSVYYISSYEQYF

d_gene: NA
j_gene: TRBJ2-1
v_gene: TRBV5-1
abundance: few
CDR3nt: TGCGCCAGCAGCCCCAAGGCGTATGAGCAGTTCTTC
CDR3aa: CASSPKAYEQFF

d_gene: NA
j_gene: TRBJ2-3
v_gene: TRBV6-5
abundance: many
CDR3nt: TGTGCCAGCAGCCCCCCCGGGGGATGGGACACAGATACGCAGTATTTT
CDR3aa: CASSPPGGWDTDTQYF

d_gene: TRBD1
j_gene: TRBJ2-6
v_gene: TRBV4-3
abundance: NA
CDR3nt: TGCGCCAGCAGTCACTCTCCAGGGGGCGCTGGGGCCAACGTCCTGACTTTC
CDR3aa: CASSHSPGGAGANVLTF

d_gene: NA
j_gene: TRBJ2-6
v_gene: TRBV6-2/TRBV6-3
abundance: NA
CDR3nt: TGTGCCAGCAGCGGCGATCCCCCTTACTCTGGGGCCAACGTCCTGACTTTC
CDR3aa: CASSGDPPYSGANVLTF

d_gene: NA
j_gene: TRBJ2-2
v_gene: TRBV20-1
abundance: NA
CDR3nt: TGCAGTGCTACGGGACTTACGAACACCGGGGAGCTGTTTTTT
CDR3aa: CSATGLTNTGELFF

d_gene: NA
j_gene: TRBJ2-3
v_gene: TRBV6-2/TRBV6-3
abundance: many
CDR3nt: TGTGCCAGCAGCCTCTCCGGTGGTGGGGCAGATACGCAGTATTTT
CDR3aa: CASSLSGGGADTQYF

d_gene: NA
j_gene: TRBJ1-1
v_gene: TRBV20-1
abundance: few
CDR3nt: TGCAGTGCTAGAGATTTTCTAACGGGGCCCGGTTCTGAAGCTTTCTTT
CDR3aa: CSARDFLTGPGSEAFF

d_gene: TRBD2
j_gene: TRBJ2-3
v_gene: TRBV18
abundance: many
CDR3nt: TGTGCCAGCTCACCACTAGCGGGAGGTGAAGATACGCAGTATTTT
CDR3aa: CASSPLAGGEDTQYF

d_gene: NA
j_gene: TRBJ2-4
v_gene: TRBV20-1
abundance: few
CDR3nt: TGCAGTGCTAGAAGAGGGGTACTAGCCAAAAACATTCAGTACTTC
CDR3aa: CSARRGVLAKNIQYF

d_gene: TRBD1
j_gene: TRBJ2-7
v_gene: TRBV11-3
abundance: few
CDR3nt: TGTGCCAGCAGCCCTCATGCAGGGGGCGAGCAGTACTTC
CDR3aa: CASSPHAGGEQYF

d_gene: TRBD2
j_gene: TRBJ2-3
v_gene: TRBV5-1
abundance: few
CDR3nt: TGCGCCAGCAGCTCTACTGGTGGGGGGGGCACAGATACGCAGTATTTT
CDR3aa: CASSSTGGGGTDTQYF

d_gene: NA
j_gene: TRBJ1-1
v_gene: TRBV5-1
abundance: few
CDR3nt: TGCGCCAGCAGCGGCCCAGGGTACACTGAAGCTTTCTTT
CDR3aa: CASSGPGYTEAFF

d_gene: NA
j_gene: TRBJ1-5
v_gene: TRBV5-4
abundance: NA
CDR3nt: TGTGCCAGCAGCCCGGGACCCGAAGGAAATCAGCCCCAGCATTTT
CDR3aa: CASSPGPEGNQPQHF

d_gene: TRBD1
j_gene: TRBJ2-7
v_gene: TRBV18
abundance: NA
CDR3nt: TGTGCCAGCTCACTAATGCCGACGGACAGGGCCACCTACGAGCAGTACTTC
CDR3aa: CASSLMPTDRATYEQYF

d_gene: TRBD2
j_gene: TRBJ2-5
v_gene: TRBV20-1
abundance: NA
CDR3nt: TGCAGTGCTAGCCTAGCGGGAGGGCCGGGAGAGACCCAGTACTTC
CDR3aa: CSASLAGGPGETQYF

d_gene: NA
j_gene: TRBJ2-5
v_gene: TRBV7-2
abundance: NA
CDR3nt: TGTGCCAGCAGCCCACCCCGGGCCCTCCAAGAGACCCAGTACTTC
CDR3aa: CASSPPRALQETQYF

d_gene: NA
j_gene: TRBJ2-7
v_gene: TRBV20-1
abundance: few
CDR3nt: TGCAGTGCTAGTGGGGAAGACACGAGCCTTTCCTACGAGCAGTACTTC
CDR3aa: CSASGEDTSLSYEQYF

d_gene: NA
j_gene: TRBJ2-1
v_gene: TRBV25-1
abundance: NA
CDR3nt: TGTGCCAGCGCCGCCGGGCCCTCCACGGGTGAGCAGTTCTTC
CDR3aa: CASAAGPSTGEQFF

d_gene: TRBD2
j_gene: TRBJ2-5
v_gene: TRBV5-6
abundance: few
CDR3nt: TGTGCCAGCAACTTAGCGGGAGGGGAGACCCAGTACTTC
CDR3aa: CASNLAGGETQYF

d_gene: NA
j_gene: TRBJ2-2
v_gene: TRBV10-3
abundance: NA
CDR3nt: TGTGCCATCAGTGAGTCGATACCCAGCAAGTCGGGCGGCACCGGGGAGCTGTTTTTT
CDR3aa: CAISESIPSKSGGTGELFF

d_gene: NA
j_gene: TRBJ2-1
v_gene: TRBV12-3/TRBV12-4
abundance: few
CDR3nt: TGTGCCAGCAGTTTCCTAGCGACCAACAATGAGCAGTTCTTC
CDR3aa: CASSFLATNNEQFF

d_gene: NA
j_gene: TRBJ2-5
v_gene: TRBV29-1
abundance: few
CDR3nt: TGCAGCTCCATCGGGATAGGGCTCGGGGAACACGAGACCCAGTACTTC
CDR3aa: CSSIGIGLGEHETQYF

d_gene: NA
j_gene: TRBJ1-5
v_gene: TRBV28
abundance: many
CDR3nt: TGTGCCAGCAGTTCCGCGCAGGGGAGCAATCAGCCCCAGCATTTT
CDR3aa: CASSSAQGSNQPQHF

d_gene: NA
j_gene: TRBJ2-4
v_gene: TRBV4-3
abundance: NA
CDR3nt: TGCGCCAGCAGCCCCGAAAGGGAGAGAGGAAACATTCAGTACTTC
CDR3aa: CASSPERERGNIQYF

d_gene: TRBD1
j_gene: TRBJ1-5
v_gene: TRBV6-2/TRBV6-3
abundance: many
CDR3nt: TGTGCCAGCAGTTCCTCGGGACAGGGGAATCAGCCCCAGCATTTT
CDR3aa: CASSSSGQGNQPQHF

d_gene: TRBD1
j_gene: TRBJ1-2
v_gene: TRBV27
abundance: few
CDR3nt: TGTGCCAGCAGTCACCAGGGGACAGGCTATGGCTACACCTTC
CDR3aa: CASSHQGTGYGYTF

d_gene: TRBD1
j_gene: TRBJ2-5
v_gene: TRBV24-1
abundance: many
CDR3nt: TGTGCCCCCAATATCGGGACAGGGAGGCACGAGACCCAGTACTTC
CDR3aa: CAPNIGTGRHETQYF

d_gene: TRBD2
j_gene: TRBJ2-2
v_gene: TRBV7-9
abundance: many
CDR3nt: TGTGCCAGCAGCCCAAGCGGGAACCTTTACGGGGAGCTGTTTTTT
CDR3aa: CASSPSGNLYGELFF

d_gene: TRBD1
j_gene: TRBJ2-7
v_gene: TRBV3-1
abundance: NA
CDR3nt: TGTGCCAGCAGCAAGAGGGACAGGGGAAGCTACGAGCAGTACTTC
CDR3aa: CASSKRDRGSYEQYF

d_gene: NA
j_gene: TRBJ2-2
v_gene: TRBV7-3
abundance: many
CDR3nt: TGTGCCAGCTCCCCCTATGTCAACACCGGGGAGCTGTTTTTT
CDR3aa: CASSPYVNTGELFF

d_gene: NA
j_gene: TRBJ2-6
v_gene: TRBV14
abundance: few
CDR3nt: TGTGCCACTGCTAACCGGATCGGGGCCAACGTCCTGACTTTC
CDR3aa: CATANRIGANVLTF

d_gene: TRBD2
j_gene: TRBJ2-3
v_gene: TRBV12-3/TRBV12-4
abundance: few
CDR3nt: TGTGCCAGCAGTACCCTTCTAGCGGGAAGTACGGATACGCAGTATTTT
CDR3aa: CASSTLLAGSTDTQYF

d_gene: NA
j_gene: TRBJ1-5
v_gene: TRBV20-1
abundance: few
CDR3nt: TGCAGTGCTAGAGATATGGGGGGAGGTGGCAATCAGCCCCAGCATTTT
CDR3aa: CSARDMGGGGNQPQHF

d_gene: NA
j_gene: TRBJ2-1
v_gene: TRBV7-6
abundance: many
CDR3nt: TGTGCCAGCAGCTCAGGCCGCGCGGCTTCCCCCAAGTACAATGAGCAGTTCTTC
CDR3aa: CASSSGRAASPKYNEQFF

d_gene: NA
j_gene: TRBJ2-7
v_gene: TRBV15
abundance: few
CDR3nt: TGTGCCACCAGCATTCAGGGGGAGCAGTACTTC
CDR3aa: CATSIQGEQYF